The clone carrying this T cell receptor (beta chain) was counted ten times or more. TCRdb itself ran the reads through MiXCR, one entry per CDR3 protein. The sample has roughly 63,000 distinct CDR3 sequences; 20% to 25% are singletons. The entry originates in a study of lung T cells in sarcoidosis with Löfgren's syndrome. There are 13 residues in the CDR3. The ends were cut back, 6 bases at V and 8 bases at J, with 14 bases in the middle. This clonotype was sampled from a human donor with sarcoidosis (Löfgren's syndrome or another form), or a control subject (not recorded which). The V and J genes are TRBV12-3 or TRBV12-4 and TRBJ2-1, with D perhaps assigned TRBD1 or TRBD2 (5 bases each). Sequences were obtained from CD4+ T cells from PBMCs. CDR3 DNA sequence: TGTGCCAGCAGGGGACCCGACGGGGATGAGCAGTTCTTC. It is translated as CASRGPDGDEQFF.